This T cell receptor beta chain was sequenced for a study of cytomegalovirus exposure and HLA in healthy donors. Findings and limits, study-wide: Among TCR beta chains, those listed as cytomegalovirus-associated numbered 164. Later analysis reportedly placed an Asian-associated ancestry cluster below the roughly 700-donor mean in N-insertions.

Researchers ran the PCR with 60 Vbeta and 13 Jbeta primers. Assay used: immunoSEQ multiplex PCR; TCRdb lists only in-frame clones, some missing. The repertoire includes approximately 170,000 clones, just under 75% of them detected once, and about 3.1% sits in the top ten. A remark on this clone: The antigen remains unidentified.

Germline CDR1 reads SGHRS; CDR2 reads YFSETQ. The junction had 10 bases not matched to a gene; V was cut back by 4 bases and J by 5 bases. The CDR3 is 16 residues long. V usage is TRBV5-1 and J usage is TRBJ2-3, with 10 bases aligning to TRBD2. This clonotype originated in a woman in her 30s in good health and CMV-seropositive. What was sequenced was PBMCs. This CDR3 reads CASSAGGLAGEDTQYF. In nucleotides, the CDR3 is TGCGCCAGCAGCGCGGGGGGGCTAGCGGGAGAAGATACGCAGTATTTT.